This T cell receptor (beta chain) is drawn from a study of response to subunit inactivated influenza vaccine (dated by TCRdb to the late 2010s). Regarding the study in general: To follow how T cells responded to a trivalent subunit inactivated influenza vaccine, the researchers relied on deep quantitative profiling of the T cell receptor repertoire. Results the study describes overall, beyond this receptor: The authors suggested that each seasonal influenza vaccination may recruit only a limited number of new T cells.

Comment on this clonotype: The target of this receptor is not known. No much larger clone exists at a distance of one base, and base qualities are not known.

Library creation used RT-PCR. The listed sequencing device is Illumina HiSeq 2500. Clones were called with MiXCR by TCRdb after fastp trimmed the public reads at Q25, and only in-frame beta chains were retained. Each CDR3 protein appears once, grouped with its most common genes and DNA. The sample includes some 850,000 distinct CDR3 sequences, with approximately 18% observed a single time. Together, the top ten hold about 11% of the sample. The CDR3 spans 16 residues, from the cysteine through the phenylalanine. Solely the CDR3 DNA is kept, with 48 bases framed from the first base. Specimen: PBMCs from blood, collected less than 6 days after vaccination. The chain was built from TRBV1 and TRBJ1-3. TRBV1 is a listed pseudogene. This TCR came from a man aged 45-65 years who received an inactivated influenza vaccine. Donor details come from another sample of the same person, matched by shared clones. The sequenced DNA is TGCACCAGCAGCCAAGACAGGGCCGACTCTGGAAACACCATATATTTT. Translated, it gives CTSSQDRADSGNTIYF.